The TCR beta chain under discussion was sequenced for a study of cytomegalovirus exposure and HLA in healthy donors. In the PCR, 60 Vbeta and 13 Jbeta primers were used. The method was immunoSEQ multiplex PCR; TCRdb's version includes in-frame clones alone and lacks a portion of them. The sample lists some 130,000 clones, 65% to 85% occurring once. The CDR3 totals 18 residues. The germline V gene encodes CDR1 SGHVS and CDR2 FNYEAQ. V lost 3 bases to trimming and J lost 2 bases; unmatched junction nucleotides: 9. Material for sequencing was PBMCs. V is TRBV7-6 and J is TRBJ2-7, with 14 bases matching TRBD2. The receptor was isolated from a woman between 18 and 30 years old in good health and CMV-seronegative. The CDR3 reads CASSLGLAGEYVTYEQYF. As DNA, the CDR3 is TGTGCCAGCAGCTTGGGACTAGCGGGAGAGTACGTCACCTACGAGCAGTACTTC.